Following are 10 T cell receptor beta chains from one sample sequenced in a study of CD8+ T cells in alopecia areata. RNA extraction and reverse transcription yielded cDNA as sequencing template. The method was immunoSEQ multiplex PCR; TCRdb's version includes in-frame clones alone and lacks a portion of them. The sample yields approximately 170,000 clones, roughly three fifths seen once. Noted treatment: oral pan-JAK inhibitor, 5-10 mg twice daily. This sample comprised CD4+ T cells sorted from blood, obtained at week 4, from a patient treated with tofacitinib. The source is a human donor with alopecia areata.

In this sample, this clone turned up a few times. CDR3 in DNA: TGTGCCAGCAGTGATGGGAGGATAGCGGACAATGAGCAGTTCTTC. As protein: CASSDGRIADNEQFF. This chain joins TRBV5-4 and TRBJ2-1; D may be TRBD2 (6 bases). The CDR3 runs to 15 residues. Trimming shortened V by 5 bases and J by 5 bases, and 17 bases separated the two germline ends. Germline CDR1 SGHNT, CDR2 YYREEE (reference sequence).

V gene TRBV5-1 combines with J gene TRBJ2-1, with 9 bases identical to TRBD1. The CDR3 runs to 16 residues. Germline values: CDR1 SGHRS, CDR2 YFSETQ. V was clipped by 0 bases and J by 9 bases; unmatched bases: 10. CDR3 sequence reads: CASSLVGQGGRGEQFF. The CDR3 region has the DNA TGCGCCAGCAGCTTGGTGGGACAGGGAGGACGGGGTGAGCAGTTCTTC.

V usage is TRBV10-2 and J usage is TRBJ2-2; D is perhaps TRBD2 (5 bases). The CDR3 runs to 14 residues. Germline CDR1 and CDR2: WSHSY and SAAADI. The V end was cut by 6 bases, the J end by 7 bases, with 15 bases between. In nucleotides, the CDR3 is TGCGCCAGCAGGGAAAAAACTAGAAACGGGGAGCTGTTTTTT. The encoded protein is CASREKTRNGELFF.

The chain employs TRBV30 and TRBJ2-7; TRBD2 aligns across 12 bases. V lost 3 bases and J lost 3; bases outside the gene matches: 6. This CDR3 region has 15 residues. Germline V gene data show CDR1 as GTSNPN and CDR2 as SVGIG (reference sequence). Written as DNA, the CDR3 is TGTGCCTGGAGGCGGACTAGCGGGATGAACTACGAGCAGTACTTC. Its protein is CAWRRTSGMNYEQYF.

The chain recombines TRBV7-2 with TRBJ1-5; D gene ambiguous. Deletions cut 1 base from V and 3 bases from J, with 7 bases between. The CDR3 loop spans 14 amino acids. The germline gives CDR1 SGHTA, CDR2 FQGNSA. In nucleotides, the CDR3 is TGTGCCAGCAGCTTAGTGACGGTCAATCAGCCCCAGCATTTT. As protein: CASSLVTVNQPQHF. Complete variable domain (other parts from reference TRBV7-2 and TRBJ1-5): GAGVSQSPSNKVTEKGKDVELRCDPISGHTALYWYRQSLGQGLEFLIYFQGNSAPDKSGLPSDRFSAERTGGSVSTLTIQRTQQEDSAVYLCASSLVTVNQPQHFGDGTRLSIL.

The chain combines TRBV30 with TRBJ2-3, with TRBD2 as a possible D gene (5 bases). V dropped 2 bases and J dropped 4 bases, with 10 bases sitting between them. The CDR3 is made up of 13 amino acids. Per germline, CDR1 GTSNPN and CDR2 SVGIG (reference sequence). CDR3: CAWSPPGADTQYF. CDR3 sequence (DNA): TGTGCCTGGAGTCCCCCCGGGGCAGATACGCAGTATTTT. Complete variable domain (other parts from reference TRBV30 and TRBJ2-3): SQTIHQWPATLVQPVGSPLSLECTVEGTSNPNLYWYRQAAGRGLQLLFYSVGIGQISSEVPQNLSASRPQDRQFILSSKKLLLSDSGFYLCAWSPPGADTQYFGPGTRLTVL.

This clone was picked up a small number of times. The CDR3 loop reads CSVEGNRGDTEAFF. For the CDR3, the DNA is TGCAGCGTTGAAGGGAACAGGGGGGACACTGAAGCTTTCTTT. The rearrangement joins TRBV29-1 to TRBJ1-1; the match to TRBD1 covers 8 bases. V lost 1 base, J lost 3 bases, and 4 bases stayed unmatched. The CDR3 length is 14 residues. The V gene's germline CDR1 is SQVTM and CDR2 ANQGSEA.

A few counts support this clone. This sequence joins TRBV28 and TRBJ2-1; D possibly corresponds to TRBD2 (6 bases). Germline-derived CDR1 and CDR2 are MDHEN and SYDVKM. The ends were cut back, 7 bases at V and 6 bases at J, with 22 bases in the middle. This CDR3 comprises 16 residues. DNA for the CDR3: TGTGCCAGCATCTCTAGATGGGGGGAATGGACCAATGAGCAGTTCTTC. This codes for CASISRWGEWTNEQFF. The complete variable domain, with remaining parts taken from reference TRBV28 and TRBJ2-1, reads DVKVTQSSRYLVKRTGEKVFLECVQDMDHENMFWYRQDPGLGLRLIYFSYDVKMKEKGDIPEGYSVSREKKERFSLILESASTNQTSMYLCASISRWGEWTNEQFFGPGTRLTVL.

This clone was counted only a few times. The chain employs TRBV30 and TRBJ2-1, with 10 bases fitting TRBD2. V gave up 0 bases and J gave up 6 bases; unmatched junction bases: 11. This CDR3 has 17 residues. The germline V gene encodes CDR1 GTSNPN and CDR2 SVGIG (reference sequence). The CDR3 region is CAWSVAGGPLAINEQFF. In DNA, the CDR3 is TGTGCCTGGAGTGTAGCGGGAGGGCCTCTAGCTATCAATGAGCAGTTCTTC. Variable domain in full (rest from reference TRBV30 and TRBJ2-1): SQTIHQWPATLVQPVGSPLSLECTVEGTSNPNLYWYRQAAGRGLQLLFYSVGIGQISSEVPQNLSASRPQDRQFILSSKKLLLSDSGFYLCAWSVAGGPLAINEQFFGPGTRLTVL.

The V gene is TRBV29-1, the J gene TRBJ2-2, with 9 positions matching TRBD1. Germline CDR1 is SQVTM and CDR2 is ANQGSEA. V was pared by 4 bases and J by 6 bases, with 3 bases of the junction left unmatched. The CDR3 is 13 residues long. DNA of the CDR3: TGCAGCGTTGGGGACAGGGTTTCCGGGGAGCTGTTTTTT. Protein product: CSVGDRVSGELFF.